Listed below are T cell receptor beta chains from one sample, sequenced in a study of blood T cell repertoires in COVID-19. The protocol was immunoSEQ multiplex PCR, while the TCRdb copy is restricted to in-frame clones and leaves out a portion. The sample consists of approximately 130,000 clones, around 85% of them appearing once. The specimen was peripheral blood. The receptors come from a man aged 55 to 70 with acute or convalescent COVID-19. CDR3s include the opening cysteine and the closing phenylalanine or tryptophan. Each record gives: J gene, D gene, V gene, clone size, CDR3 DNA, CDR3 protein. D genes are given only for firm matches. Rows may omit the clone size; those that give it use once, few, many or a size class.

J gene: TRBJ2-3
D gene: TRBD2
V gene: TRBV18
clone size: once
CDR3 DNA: TGTGCCAGCTCACCAGAAGGGAGGGTGTTCACAGATACGCAGTATTTT
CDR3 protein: CASSPEGRVFTDTQYF

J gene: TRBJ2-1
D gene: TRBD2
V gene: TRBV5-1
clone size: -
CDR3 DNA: TGCGCCAGCAGCTTTACTAGCGGGGGCCACAATGAGCAGTTCTTC
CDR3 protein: CASSFTSGGHNEQFF

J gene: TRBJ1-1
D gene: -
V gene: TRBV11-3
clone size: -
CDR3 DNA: TGTGCCAGCAGCTATGACAGAGACACTGAAGCTTTCTTT
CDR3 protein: CASSYDRDTEAFF

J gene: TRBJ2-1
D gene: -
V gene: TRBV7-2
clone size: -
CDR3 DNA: TGTGCCAGCAGCTTGTCGTGGGGGGATGAGCAGTTCTTC
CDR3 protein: CASSLSWGDEQFF

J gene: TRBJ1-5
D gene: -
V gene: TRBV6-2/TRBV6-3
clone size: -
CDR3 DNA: TGTGCCAGCAGTCCAGGTACTCAGCCCCAGCATTTT
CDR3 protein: CASSPGTQPQHF

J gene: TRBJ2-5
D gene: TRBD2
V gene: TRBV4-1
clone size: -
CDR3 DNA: TGCGCCAGCAGCCCCGATGGAAACGGGAGGTCCCAAGAGACCCAGTACTTC
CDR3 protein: CASSPDGNGRSQETQYF

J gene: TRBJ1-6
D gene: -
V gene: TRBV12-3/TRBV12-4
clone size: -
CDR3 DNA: TGTGCCAGCAGTAGCGTCTATAATTCACCCCTCCACTTT
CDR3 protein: CASSSVYNSPLHF

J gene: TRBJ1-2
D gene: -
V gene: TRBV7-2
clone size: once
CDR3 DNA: TGTGCCAGCAGCCCAGACGCGGGATTGAGCGGCTACACCTTC
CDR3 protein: CASSPDAGLSGYTF

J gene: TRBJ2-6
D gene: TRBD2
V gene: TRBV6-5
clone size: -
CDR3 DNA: TGTGCCATCCGGGAGGGGGGCTCTGGGGCCAACGTCCTGACTTTC
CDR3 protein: CAIREGGSGANVLTF

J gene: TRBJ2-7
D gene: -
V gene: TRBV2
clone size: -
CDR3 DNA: TGTGCCAGCAGGGTCGACGGGGAGCAGTACTTC
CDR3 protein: CASRVDGEQYF

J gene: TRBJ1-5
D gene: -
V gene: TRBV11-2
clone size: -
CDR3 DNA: TGTGCCAGCAGCTTACGTCAGGGGTACCAGCCCCAGCATTTT
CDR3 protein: CASSLRQGYQPQHF

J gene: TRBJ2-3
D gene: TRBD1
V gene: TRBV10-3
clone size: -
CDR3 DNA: TGTGCCATCAGCGATGGACAGGGAGGAGGCACAGATACGCAGTATTTT
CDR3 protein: CAISDGQGGGTDTQYF

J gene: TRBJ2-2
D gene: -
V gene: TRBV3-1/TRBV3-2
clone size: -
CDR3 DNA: TGTGCCAGCAGCCGAGGGGACAACCGGGAGCTGTTTTTT
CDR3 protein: CASSRGDNRELFF

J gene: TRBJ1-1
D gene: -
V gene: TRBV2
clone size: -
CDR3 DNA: TGTGCCAGCGGGGGCTCGGGCGATGAAGCTTTCTTT
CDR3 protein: CASGGSGDEAFF

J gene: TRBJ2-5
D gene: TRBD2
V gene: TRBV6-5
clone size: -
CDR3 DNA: TGTGCCAGCAGTTACTCTGGAACTAGCGGGATTGAGACCCAGTACTTC
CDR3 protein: CASSYSGTSGIETQYF

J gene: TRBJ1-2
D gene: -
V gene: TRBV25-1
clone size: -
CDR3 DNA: TGTGCCAGCAGTGAATCGGGGGGGACACAAGGATTCTATGGCTACACCTTC
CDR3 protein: CASSESGGTQGFYGYTF

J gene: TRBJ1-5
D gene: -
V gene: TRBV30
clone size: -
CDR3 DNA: TGTGCCTGGAGTGTAACCGGGACAAATAGTCAGCCCCAGCATTTT
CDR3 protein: CAWSVTGTNSQPQHF

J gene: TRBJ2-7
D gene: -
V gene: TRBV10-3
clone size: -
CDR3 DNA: TGTGCCATCAAGGGGGACGGCGAGCAGTACTTC
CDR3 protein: CAIKGDGEQYF

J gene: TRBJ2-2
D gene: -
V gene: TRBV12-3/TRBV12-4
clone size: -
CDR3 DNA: TGTGCCAGCAACTCCCGGGGCACCGGGGAGCTGTTTTTT
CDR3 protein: CASNSRGTGELFF

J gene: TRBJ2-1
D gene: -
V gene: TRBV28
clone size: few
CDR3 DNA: TGTGCCAGCAGTTTATGGCAGAGACAATACAATGAGCAGTTCTTC
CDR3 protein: CASSLWQRQYNEQFF

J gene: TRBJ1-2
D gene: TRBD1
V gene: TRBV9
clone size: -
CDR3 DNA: TGTGCCAGCGGACAGGGGTCTTCTTATGGCTACACCTTC
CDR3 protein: CASGQGSSYGYTF

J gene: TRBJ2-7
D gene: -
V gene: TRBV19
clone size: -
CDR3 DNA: TGTGCCAGTAGTATAGGGTGGCCCTCCTACGAGCAGTACTTC
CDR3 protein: CASSIGWPSYEQYF

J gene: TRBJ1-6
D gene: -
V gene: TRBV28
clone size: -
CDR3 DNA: TGTGCCAGCAGTTTATTGGCCCCGGAGAATTCACCCCTCCACTTT
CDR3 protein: CASSLLAPENSPLHF

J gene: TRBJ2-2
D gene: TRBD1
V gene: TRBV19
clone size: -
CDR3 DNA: TGTGCCAGTAGTAGACAGGGGGGCACCGGGGAGCTGTTTTTT
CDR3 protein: CASSRQGGTGELFF

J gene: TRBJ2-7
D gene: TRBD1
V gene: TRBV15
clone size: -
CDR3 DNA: TGTGCCACCAGCCCCTTTCCATTGGGACAGGGCCTAAATTCCTACGAGCAGTACTTC
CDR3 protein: CATSPFPLGQGLNSYEQYF

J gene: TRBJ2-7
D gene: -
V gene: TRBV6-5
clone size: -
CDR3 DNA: TGTGCCAGCAGTTTGACTAGTCGGATCGGCGAGCAGTACTTC
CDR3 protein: CASSLTSRIGEQYF

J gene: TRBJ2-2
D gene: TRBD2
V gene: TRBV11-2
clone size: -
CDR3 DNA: TGTGCCAGCAGCTTAGATCAGGGATGGACTAGAAGCTACACCGGGGAGCTGTTTTTT
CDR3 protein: CASSLDQGWTRSYTGELFF

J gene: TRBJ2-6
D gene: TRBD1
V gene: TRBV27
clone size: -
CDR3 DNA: TGTGCCAGCAGTTTTATTGGGACAGGGGGTCGGGGTGGGGCCAACGTCCTGACTTTC
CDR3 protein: CASSFIGTGGRGGANVLTF

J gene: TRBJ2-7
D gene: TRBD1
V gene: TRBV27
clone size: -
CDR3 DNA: TGTGCCAGCAGTTTATTGGGACAGGGCTGGTACGAGCAGTACTTC
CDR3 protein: CASSLLGQGWYEQYF

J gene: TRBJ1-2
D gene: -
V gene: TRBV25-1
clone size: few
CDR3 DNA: TGTGCCAGCTCCGGGGGGGGAGATAACTATGGCTACACCTTC
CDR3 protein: CASSGGGDNYGYTF

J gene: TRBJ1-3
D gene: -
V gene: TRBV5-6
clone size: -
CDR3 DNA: TGTGCCAGCAGCTTGCAGGCGAACTCTGGAAACACCATATATTTT
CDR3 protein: CASSLQANSGNTIYF

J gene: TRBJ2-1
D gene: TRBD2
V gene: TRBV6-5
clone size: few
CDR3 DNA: TGTGCCAGCAGACCGCTACCTAGCGGGAGGGAGGTGTTCTTC
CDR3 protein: CASRPLPSGREVFF

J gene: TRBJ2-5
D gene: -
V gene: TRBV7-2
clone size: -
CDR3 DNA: TGTGCCAGCAGCATCGACAGCCAAGAGACCCAGTACTTC
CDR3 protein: CASSIDSQETQYF

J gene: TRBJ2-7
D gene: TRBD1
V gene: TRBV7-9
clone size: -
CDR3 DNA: TGTGCCAGCAGCCCGGGACAGGGGAACTACGAGCAGTACTTC
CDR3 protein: CASSPGQGNYEQYF

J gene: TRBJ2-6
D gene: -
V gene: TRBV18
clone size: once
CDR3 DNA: TGTGCCAGCTCGCGGGACAGCGTCTCTGGGGCCAACGTCCTGACTTTC
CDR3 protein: CASSRDSVSGANVLTF

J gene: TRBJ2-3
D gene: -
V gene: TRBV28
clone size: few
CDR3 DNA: TGTGCCAGCAGTTCAATACTCAGAAACAGGGCCTCCGCAGATACGCAGTATTTT
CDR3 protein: CASSSILRNRASADTQYF

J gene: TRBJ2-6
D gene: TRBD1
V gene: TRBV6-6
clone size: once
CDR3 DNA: TGTGCCAGCAGTCAGACAGGGGCCCCTAGCTCTGGGGCCAACGTCCTGACTTTC
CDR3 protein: CASSQTGAPSSGANVLTF

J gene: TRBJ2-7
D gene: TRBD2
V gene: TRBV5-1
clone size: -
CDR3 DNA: TGCGCCAGCAGCCCCATGGGAGGGGCGGGCGAGCAGTACTTC
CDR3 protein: CASSPMGGAGEQYF

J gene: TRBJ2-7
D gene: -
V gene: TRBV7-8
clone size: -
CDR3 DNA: TGTGCCAGCAGCTTAGGGACAGCCGAGCAGTACTTC
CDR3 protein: CASSLGTAEQYF

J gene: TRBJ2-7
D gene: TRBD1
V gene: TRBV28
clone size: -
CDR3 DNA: TGTGCCAGCAGTTCCCCTTTCTCGACAGGGGGTTACGAGCAGTACTTC
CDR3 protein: CASSSPFSTGGYEQYF

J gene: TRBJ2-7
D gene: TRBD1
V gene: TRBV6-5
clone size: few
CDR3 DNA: TGTGCCAGCAAACCGGGACAGGCCTCCTACGAGCAGTACTTC
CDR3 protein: CASKPGQASYEQYF

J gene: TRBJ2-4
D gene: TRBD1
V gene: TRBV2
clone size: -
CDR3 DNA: TGTGCCAGCAGGGCCGGGACAGGGGGCCTAGCCAAAAACATTCAGTACTTC
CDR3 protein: CASRAGTGGLAKNIQYF

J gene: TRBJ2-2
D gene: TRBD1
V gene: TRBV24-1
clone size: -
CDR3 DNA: TGTGCCACCAGTGATAATGGACAGGGGAGGACCGGGGAGCTGTTTTTT
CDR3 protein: CATSDNGQGRTGELFF

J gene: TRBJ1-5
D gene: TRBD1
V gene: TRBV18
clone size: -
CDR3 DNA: TGTGCCAGCTCACCTTCGGACAGGGGACTAAATCAGCCCCAGCATTTT
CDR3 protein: CASSPSDRGLNQPQHF

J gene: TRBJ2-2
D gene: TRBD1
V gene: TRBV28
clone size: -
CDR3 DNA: TGTGCCAGCAGTTTAACGGGGCCGGGACAGTGGGGATACACCGGGGAGCTGTTTTTT
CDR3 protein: CASSLTGPGQWGYTGELFF

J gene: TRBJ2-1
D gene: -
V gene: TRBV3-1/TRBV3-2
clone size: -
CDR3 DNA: TGTGCCAGCAGCCAAGAATGGGGGGACAGGGGTGGTAGCGGGAGGGTCTACGGCGAGCAGTTCTTC
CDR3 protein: CASSQEWGDRGGSGRVYGEQFF

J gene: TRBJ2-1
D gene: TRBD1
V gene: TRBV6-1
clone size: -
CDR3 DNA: TGTGCCAGCAGTGAAGGCGGCGGCAGGGGGCATGAGCAGTTCTTC
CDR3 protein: CASSEGGGRGHEQFF

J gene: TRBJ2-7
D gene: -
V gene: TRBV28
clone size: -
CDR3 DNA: TGTGCCAGCAGTTTACGAGGGGGCGGGATCCTCTACGAGCAGTACTTC
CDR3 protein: CASSLRGGGILYEQYF

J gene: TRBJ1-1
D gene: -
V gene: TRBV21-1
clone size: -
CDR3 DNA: TGTGCCAGCAGCAAAAAGAAAAGGGGCAGAGACACTGAAGCTTTCTTT
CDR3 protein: CASSKKKRGRDTEAFF

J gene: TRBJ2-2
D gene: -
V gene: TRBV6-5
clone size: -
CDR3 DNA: TGTGCCGCGAGGGAGTATAGGGCCACCGGGGAGCTGTTTTTT
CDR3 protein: CAAREYRATGELFF

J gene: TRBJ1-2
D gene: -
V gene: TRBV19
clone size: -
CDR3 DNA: TGTGCCAGTAGTATATCGGTCTATGGCTACACCTTC
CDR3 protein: CASSISVYGYTF

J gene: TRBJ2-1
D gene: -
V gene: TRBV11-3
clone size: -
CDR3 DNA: TGTGCCAGCAGCTCCGGGACAAAATACAATGAGCAGTTCTTC
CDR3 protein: CASSSGTKYNEQFF

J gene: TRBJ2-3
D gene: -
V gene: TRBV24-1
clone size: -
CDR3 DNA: TGTGCCACCAGTGATTTCGAGGGTAGCACAGATACGCAGTATTTT
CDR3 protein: CATSDFEGSTDTQYF

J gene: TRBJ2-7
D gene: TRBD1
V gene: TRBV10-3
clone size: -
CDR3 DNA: TGTGCCATCAGTGAGTTAGGGACAGCCGAGCAGTACTTC
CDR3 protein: CAISELGTAEQYF

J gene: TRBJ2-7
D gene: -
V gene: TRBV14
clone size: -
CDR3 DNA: TGTGCCAGCAGCCAAGCGGCGTACAGGACCCGCCCCGGCTACTACGAGCAGTACTTC
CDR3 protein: CASSQAAYRTRPGYYEQYF

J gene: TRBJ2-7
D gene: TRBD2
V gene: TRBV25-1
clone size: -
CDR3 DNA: TGTGCCAGCATTGGGAGGGACTCCTACGAGCAGTACTTC
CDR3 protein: CASIGRDSYEQYF

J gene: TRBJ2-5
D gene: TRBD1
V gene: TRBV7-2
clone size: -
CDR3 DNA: TGTGCCAGCAGCTTAGAGAGGGGGCGAGAGACCCAGTACTTC
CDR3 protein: CASSLERGRETQYF

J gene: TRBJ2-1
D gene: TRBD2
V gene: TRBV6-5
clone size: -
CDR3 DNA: TGTGCCAGCAGTTCGCAGCGGGGGAGCGGCAATGAGCAGTTCTTC
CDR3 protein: CASSSQRGSGNEQFF

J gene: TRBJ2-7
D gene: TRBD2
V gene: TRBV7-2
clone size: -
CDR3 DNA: TGTGCCAGCAGCTTAGGGGAGGGGCCCTACGAGCAGTACTTC
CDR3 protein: CASSLGEGPYEQYF

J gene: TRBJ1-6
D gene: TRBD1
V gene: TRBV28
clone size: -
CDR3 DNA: TGTGCCAGCAGCCAGGGGGCCCTTAGCCCAAATTCACCCCTCCACTTT
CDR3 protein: CASSQGALSPNSPLHF